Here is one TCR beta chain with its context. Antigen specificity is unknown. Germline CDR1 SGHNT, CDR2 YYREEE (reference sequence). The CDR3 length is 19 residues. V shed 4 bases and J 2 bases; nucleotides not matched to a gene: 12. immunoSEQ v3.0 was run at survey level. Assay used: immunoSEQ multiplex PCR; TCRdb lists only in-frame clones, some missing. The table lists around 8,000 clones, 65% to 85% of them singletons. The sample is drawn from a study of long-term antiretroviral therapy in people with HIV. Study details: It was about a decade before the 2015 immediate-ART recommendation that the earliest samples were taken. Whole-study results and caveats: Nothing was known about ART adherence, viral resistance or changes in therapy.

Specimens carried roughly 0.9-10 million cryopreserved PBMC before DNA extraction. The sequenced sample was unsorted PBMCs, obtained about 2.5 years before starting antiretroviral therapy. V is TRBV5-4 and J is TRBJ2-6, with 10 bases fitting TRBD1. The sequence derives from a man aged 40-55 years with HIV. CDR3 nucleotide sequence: TGTGCCAGCAGCCGACCTCCGGGACAGGGGACCCCTGGGGCCAACGTCCTGACTTTC. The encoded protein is CASSRPPGQGTPGANVLTF.